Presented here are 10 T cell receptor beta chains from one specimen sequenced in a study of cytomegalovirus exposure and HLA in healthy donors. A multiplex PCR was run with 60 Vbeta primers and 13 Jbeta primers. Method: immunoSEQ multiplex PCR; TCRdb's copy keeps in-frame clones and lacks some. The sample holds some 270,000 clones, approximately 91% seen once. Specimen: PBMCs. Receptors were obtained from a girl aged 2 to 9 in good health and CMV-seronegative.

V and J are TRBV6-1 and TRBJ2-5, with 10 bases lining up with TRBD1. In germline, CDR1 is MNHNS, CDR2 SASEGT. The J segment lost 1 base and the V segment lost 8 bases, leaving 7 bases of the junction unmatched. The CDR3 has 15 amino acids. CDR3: CASGGTGAFQETQYF. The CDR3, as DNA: TGTGCCAGCGGGGGGACAGGGGCGTTCCAAGAGACCCAGTACTTC.

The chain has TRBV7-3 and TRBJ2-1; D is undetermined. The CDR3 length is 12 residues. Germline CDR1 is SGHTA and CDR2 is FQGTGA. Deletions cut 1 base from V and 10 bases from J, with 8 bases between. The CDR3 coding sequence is TGTGCCAGCAGCTTAATTGCTGGCGAGCAGTTCTTC. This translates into CASSLIAGEQFF.

CDR3 protein: CASSQKGLGGLAGINTYEQYF. The CDR3 DNA sequence: TGTGCCAGCAGTCAAAAGGGGCTCGGGGGACTAGCGGGCATAAACACCTACGAGCAGTACTTC. This rearrangement joins TRBV27 to TRBJ2-5, with 12 bases fitting TRBD2. The J call may not be correct, given that the DNA end is closer to TRBJ2-7. The CDR3 is made up of 21 amino acids. Germline CDR1 is MNHEY and CDR2 is SMNVEV (reference sequence).

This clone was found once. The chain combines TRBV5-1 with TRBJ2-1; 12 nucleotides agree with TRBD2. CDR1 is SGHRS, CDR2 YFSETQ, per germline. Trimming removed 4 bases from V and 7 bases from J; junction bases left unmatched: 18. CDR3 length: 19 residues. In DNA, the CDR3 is TGCGCCAGCAGCCGAGGACTAGCGGGAAGAAGGGGGTTTGGGAATGAGCAGTTCTTC. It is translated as CASSRGLAGRRGFGNEQFF.

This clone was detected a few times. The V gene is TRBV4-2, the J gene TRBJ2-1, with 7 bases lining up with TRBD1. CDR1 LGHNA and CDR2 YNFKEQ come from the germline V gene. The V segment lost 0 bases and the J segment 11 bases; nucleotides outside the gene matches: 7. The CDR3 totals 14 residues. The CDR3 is CASSQEAWDRKQFF. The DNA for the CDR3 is TGTGCCAGCAGCCAAGAAGCGTGGGACAGAAAGCAGTTCTTC.

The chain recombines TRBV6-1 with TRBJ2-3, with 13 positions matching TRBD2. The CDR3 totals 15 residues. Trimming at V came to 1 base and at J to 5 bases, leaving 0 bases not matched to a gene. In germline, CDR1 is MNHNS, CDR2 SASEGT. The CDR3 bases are TGTGCCAGCAGTGAAGGGACTAGCGGGGGAGATACGCAGTATTTT. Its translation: CASSEGTSGGDTQYF.

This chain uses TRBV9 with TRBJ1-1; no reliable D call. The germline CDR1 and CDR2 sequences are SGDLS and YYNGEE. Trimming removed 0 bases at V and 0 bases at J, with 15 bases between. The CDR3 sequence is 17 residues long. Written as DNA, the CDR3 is TGTGCCAGCAGCGTAGACGGGGTTGGGGATGTGAACACTGAAGCTTTCTTT. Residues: CASSVDGVGDVNTEAFF.

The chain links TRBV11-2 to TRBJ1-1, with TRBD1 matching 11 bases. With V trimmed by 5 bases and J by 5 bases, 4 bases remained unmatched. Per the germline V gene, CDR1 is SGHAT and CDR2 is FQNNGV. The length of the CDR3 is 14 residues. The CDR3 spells CASSIGTGGTEAFF. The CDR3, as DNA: TGTGCCAGCAGCATCGGGACAGGGGGAACTGAAGCTTTCTTT.

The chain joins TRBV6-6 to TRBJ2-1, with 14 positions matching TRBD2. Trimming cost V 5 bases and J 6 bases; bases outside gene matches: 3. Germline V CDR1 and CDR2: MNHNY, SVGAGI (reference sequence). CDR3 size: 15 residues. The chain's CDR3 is CASSKTSGRANEQFF. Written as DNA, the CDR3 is TGTGCCAGCAGTAAGACTAGCGGGAGGGCCAATGAGCAGTTCTTC.

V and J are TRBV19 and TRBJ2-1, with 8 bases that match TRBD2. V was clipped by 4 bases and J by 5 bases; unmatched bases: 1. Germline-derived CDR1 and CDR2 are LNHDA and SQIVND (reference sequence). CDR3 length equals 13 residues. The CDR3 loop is CASSNGRDNEQFF. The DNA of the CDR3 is TGTGCCAGTAGTAACGGGAGGGACAATGAGCAGTTCTTC.